This TCR beta chain was retrieved from a study of blood T cell repertoires in COVID-19. For the study at large: The study drew acute and convalescent COVID-19 samples from the United States, Italy and Spain.

The CDR3 is made up of 14 amino acids. Germline V lookup: CDR1 LNHDA, CDR2 SQIVND (reference sequence). V was shortened by 3 bases and J by 6 bases, with 14 bases between the two germline ends. Generated by immunoSEQ multiplex PCR, the TCRdb table keeps only in-frame clones and is missing some. The sample has around 120,000 clones, approximately 90% seen once; the top ten hold 1.5%. The rearrangement uses TRBV19 and TRBJ1-2; D possibly corresponds to TRBD1 (6 bases). This clonotype originated in a human donor in a cohort sampled during active COVID-19. Sequenced material: peripheral blood. CDR3 region: CASSILYRENGYTF. DNA for the CDR3: TGTGCCAGTAGTATCCTATACAGGGAGAATGGCTACACCTTC.